The 23 T cell receptor beta chains reported below all come from one sample, sequenced in a study of long-term antiretroviral therapy in people with HIV. immunoSEQ v3.0 was run at survey level. Produced via immunoSEQ multiplex PCR; TCRdb's table is partial and in-frame only. The table lists roughly 23,000 clones, around 80% of them singletons, with about 19% in the top ten. The sample was unsorted PBMCs, taken 0.1 years before starting antiretroviral therapy. Receptors originate from a man aged 18 to 30 with HIV.

The chain couples TRBV7-9 to TRBJ2-5; D is undetermined. Germline-derived CDR1 and CDR2 are SEHNR and FQNEAQ (reference sequence). CDR3 size: 14 residues. V was cut by 4 bases and J by 0 bases, with 9 bases left in between. The DNA of the CDR3 is TGTGCCAGCAGCTCCAGAGTAAACCAAGAGACCCAGTACTTC. Protein product: CASSSRVNQETQYF.

V and J are TRBV9 and TRBJ1-2; 8 nucleotides agree with TRBD1. Looked up from germline, CDR1 is SGDLS and CDR2 is YYNGEE. J gave up 2 bases and V 3 bases, and 6 bases lay outside the gene matches. There are 15 residues in the CDR3. The CDR3 nucleotides read TGTGCCAGCAGCGCCTACCGGGACAGGAACTATGGCTACACCTTC. Its protein product is CASSAYRDRNYGYTF.

The chain recombines TRBV9 with TRBJ1-2, with 8 bases matching TRBD1. CDR1 and CDR2 from the germline V gene are SGDLS and YYNGEE. The CDR3 totals 15 residues. V shed 0 bases and J 2 bases; nucleotides not matched to a gene: 3. CDR3 coding DNA: TGTGCCAGCAGCGTAGCAGGGGGCGCCAACTATGGCTACACCTTC. It translates to CASSVAGGANYGYTF.

The chain employs TRBV4-3 and TRBJ2-5, with D perhaps TRBD1 (6 bases). Germline CDR1 and CDR2: LGHNA and YSLEER. Between the trimmed V and J ends, which lost 0 bases and 5 bases, there was a span of 16 bases. The CDR3 extends over 16 amino acids. CDR3 sequence reads: CASSQDIVRGGETQYF. For the CDR3, the DNA is TGCGCCAGCAGCCAAGATATTGTCAGGGGTGGGGAGACCCAGTACTTC.

This chain connects TRBV29-1 to TRBJ2-5; 9 bases align to TRBD1. The V segment lost 7 bases and the J segment 7 bases; nucleotides outside the gene matches: 22. There are 17 residues in the CDR3. CDR1 and CDR2 (germline): SQVTM, ANQGSEA. The CDR3: CSAYLYEQGATLATQYF. The CDR3 bases are TGCAGCGCCTACTTGTATGAACAGGGGGCGACCCTAGCGACCCAGTACTTC. The complete variable domain, with remaining parts taken from reference TRBV29-1 and TRBJ2-5, reads SAVISQKPSRDICQRGTSLTIQCQVDSQVTMMFWYRQQPGQSLTLIATANQGSEATYESGFVIDKFPISRPNLTFSTLTVSNMSPEDSSIYLCSAYLYEQGATLATQYFGPGTRLLVL.

The chain links TRBV6-1 to TRBJ2-2; 11 nucleotides align to TRBD2. Germline V gene data show CDR1 as MNHNS and CDR2 as SASEGT. CDR3 length: 14 amino acids. Trimming cost V 6 bases and J 6 bases; bases outside gene matches: 3. For the CDR3, the DNA is TGTGCCAGCAGGCCGGGACTAGCGGCCGGGGAGCTGTTTTTT. It translates to CASRPGLAAGELFF.

The V call is TRBV5-1, the J call TRBJ2-7; the D is unclear. This CDR3 is 11 amino acids long. Germline values: CDR1 SGHRS, CDR2 YFSETQ. V was pared by 0 bases and J by 4 bases, with 2 bases between. As DNA, the CDR3 is TGCGCCAGCAGCTTGGGGTACGAGCAGTACTTC. Translating gives CASSLGYEQYF.

The chain couples TRBV6-1 to TRBJ2-7; D gene uncertain. The V gene's germline CDR1 is MNHNS and CDR2 SASEGT. Trimming removed 4 bases at V and 0 bases at J, with 10 bases between. This CDR3 is built from 14 residues. The CDR3 DNA is TGTGCCAGCAGTGTAGGCAGAGTCTCCTACGAGCAGTACTTC. It codes for CASSVGRVSYEQYF.

The rearrangement uses TRBV18 and TRBJ1-5; 7 bases align to TRBD1. This CDR3 is built from 13 residues. Germline CDR1 is KGHSH and CDR2 is LQKENI. The trim removed 9 bases at V and 4 bases at J, leaving 6 bases unmatched. The CDR3 spells CASRRGQNQPQHF. As DNA, the CDR3 is TGTGCCAGTCGGAGGGGACAGAATCAGCCCCAGCATTTT.

This chain uses TRBV27 with TRBJ1-2, with 7 bases identical to TRBD1. The V gene end was trimmed by 5 bases and the J gene end by 1 base; junction bases not matched to a gene: 10. The CDR3 is made up of 16 amino acids. Germline V lookup: CDR1 MNHEY, CDR2 SMNVEV (reference sequence). CDR3 coding DNA: TGTGCCAGCAGTCCCCGGGACAGCTTATTTAACTATGGCTACACCTTC. It yields the protein CASSPRDSLFNYGYTF.

The CDR3 region has the DNA TGTGCCAGCAGCGTTGATGTTGGGACTTCTTACGAGCAGTACTTC. Translating it yields CASSVDVGTSYEQYF. The chain couples TRBV9 to TRBJ2-7; tentatively, D is TRBD2 (6 bases). Per the germline V gene, CDR1 is SGDLS and CDR2 is YYNGEE. V shed 2 bases and J shed 4 bases, with 16 bases lying between them. There are 15 residues in the CDR3.

The chain links TRBV4-3 to TRBJ2-2; D is possibly TRBD1 or TRBD2 (5 bases each). CDR3 length: 16 amino acids. CDR1 and CDR2 (germline): LGHNA, YSLEER. Trimming stripped 0 bases from V and 4 bases from J, with 12 bases between. This chain's CDR3 is CASSQESGRGTGELFF. The DNA of the CDR3 is TGCGCCAGCAGCCAAGAATCGGGACGGGGCACCGGGGAGCTGTTTTTT.

The rearrangement links TRBV5-6 to TRBJ1-6, with TRBD1 matching 7 bases. Germline values: CDR1 SGHDT, CDR2 YYEEEE. V dropped 0 bases and J dropped 10; count of bases not matched to a gene: 13. The CDR3 contains 17 residues. CDR3 nucleotides: TGTGCCAGCAGCTTGGCAGGGGGTCTTACAAGAGACTCACCCCTCCACTTT. As protein: CASSLAGGLTRDSPLHF. Drawing the rest from reference TRBV5-6 and TRBJ1-6, the complete variable domain is DAGVTQSPTHLIKTRGQQVTLRCSPKSGHDTVSWYQQALGQGPQFIFQYYEEEERQRGNFPDRFSGHQFPNYSSELNVNALLLGDSALYLCASSLAGGLTRDSPLHFGNGTRLTVT.

The genes are TRBV6-5 and TRBJ1-1; D possibly corresponds to TRBD1 (5 bases). CDR1 MNHEY and CDR2 SVGAGI come from the germline V gene. Trimming left V 0 bases short and J 6 bases short, with 14 bases between. This CDR3 is 15 amino acids long. The chain's CDR3 is CASSYSRDPWAEAFF. CDR3 coding DNA: TGTGCCAGCAGTTACTCAAGGGACCCGTGGGCTGAAGCTTTCTTT.

The chain employs TRBV28 and TRBJ2-7, with a possible D match to TRBD2 (7 bases). This CDR3 is built from 14 residues. Germline V gene sequence: CDR1 MDHEN, CDR2 SYDVKM. V lost 7 bases and J 7 bases, leaving 20 bases between the germline ends. In DNA form, the CDR3 reads TGTGCCAGCACCTTGGGGGGGGCTCTAGAAGAGCAGTACTTC. Translating it yields CASTLGGALEEQYF.

The V and J genes are TRBV28 and TRBJ2-7; D is unresolved. Germline V lookup: CDR1 MDHEN, CDR2 SYDVKM. Trimming removed 3 bases at V and 0 bases at J, with 12 bases between. CDR3 length: 15 amino acids. The CDR3 DNA follows: TGTGCCAGCAGTTTCTTTACTATAAACTCCTACGAGCAGTACTTC. Residues: CASSFFTINSYEQYF.

V gene TRBV6-4 combines with J gene TRBJ2-5; D gene uncertain. CDR3 length: 13 amino acids. Trimming shortened V by 4 bases and J by 3 bases, and 9 bases separated the two germline ends. CDR1 and CDR2 from the germline V gene are MRHNA and SNTAGT. CDR3 DNA: TGTGCCAGCAGTGCCGTGGCTAAAGAGACCCAGTACTTC. This encodes CASSAVAKETQYF.

V usage is TRBV30 and J usage is TRBJ1-5, with no clear D. Germline assignment: CDR1 GTSNPN and CDR2 SVGIG (reference sequence). The CDR3 is made up of 14 amino acids. V was cut by 2 bases and J by 0 bases, with 8 bases left in between. The DNA of the CDR3 is TGTGCCTGGAGTCCAGGCTATAGCAATCAGCCCCAGCATTTT. Protein product: CAWSPGYSNQPQHF.

This rearrangement joins TRBV5-1 to TRBJ2-7; maybe TRBD1 (5 bases). Per the germline V gene, CDR1 is SGHRS and CDR2 is YFSETQ. This CDR3 spans 14 amino acids. Trimming cost V 0 bases and J 9 bases, with 16 bases left between them. CDR3 in amino acids: CASSLGTRGSGQYF. In nucleotides, the CDR3 is TGCGCCAGCAGCTTGGGGACAAGAGGTTCGGGGCAGTACTTC.

In this sample, this clone turned up once. The chain couples TRBV15 to TRBJ2-3, with TRBD1 matching 10 bases. V was clipped by 5 bases and J by 4 bases; unmatched bases: 3. This CDR3 is 14 amino acids long. Germline assignment: CDR1 LNHNV and CDR2 YYDKDF (reference sequence). CDR3 in DNA: TGTGCCACCAGCGGGACAGGGGCGGCAGATACGCAGTATTTT. The encoded protein is CATSGTGAADTQYF.

The chain recombines TRBV6-6 with TRBJ1-5; D is perhaps TRBD1 (6 bases). This CDR3 is 13 amino acids long. The germline CDR1 and CDR2 sequences are MNHNY and SVGAGI (reference sequence). The V gene lost 4 bases and the J gene lost 5 bases, with 9 bases spanning the gap. The CDR3 sequence: CASSSDSHQPQHF. DNA of the CDR3: TGTGCCAGCAGTTCGGACAGTCATCAGCCCCAGCATTTT.

The rearrangement uses TRBV4-3 and TRBJ2-1; tentatively, D is TRBD2 (5 bases). The germline gives CDR1 LGHNA, CDR2 YSLEER. V was trimmed by 0 bases and J by 0 bases, leaving 9 bases between them. The CDR3 runs 16 residues. DNA of the CDR3: TGCGCCAGCAGCCAAGACGTGAGCGGCTCCTACAATGAGCAGTTCTTC. This sequence encodes CASSQDVSGSYNEQFF.

V and J are TRBV19 and TRBJ2-1; 10 bases align to TRBD2. Germline CDR1 reads LNHDA; CDR2 reads SQIVND (reference sequence). The CDR3 is 14 amino acids. V shed 10 bases, J shed 5 bases, and the junction held 8 bases outside the gene matches. CDR3 in DNA: TGTGCCACCTGGACTAGCGGAATTAACAATGAGCAGTTCTTC. Translating gives CATWTSGINNEQFF.